The 22 T cell receptor beta chains below were found in one sample sequenced in a study of cytomegalovirus exposure and HLA in healthy donors. Primers: 60 Vbeta forward and 13 Jbeta reverse. Sequencing was performed with immunoSEQ multiplex PCR; in TCRdb, only in-frame clones are kept and a portion is missing. Counted here are 150,000 to 180,000 clones, around 79% occurring once; the ten biggest clones make up about 2.6%. Sequenced sample: PBMCs. These receptors originate from a man between 18 and 29 years old in good health and CMV-seronegative.

The chain employs TRBV10-3 and TRBJ2-1; 8 nucleotides agree with TRBD1. Germline loops: CDR1 ENHRY, CDR2 SYGVKD. This CDR3 is 16 amino acids long. V dropped 0 bases and J dropped 6; count of bases not matched to a gene: 7. The CDR3 nucleotides are TGTGCCATCAGTGAGTCAGGCAGGGGGCTATCCAATGAGCAGTTCTTC. Encoded protein: CAISESGRGLSNEQFF.

The chain joins TRBV6-5 to TRBJ1-1; possible D gene TRBD1, 5 bases. Trimming removed 2 bases at V and 3 bases at J, with 13 bases between. Germline loops: CDR1 MNHEY, CDR2 SVGAGI. CDR3 length equals 15 residues. The CDR3 region is CASSYDPTEDTEAFF. DNA for the CDR3: TGTGCCAGCAGTTACGATCCGACAGAGGACACTGAAGCTTTCTTT.

The chain couples TRBV6-5 to TRBJ2-5; a possible D gene is TRBD1 (7 bases). The CDR3 has 13 residues. Germline values: CDR1 MNHEY, CDR2 SVGAGI. Trimming stripped 3 bases from V and 4 bases from J, with 9 bases between. The CDR3 here is CASSYQGGETQYF. CDR3 in DNA: TGTGCCAGCAGTTATCAGGGGGGAGAGACCCAGTACTTC.

J is TRBJ1-4 and V is TRBV28; TRBD1 is a possible D gene (5 bases). V was cut by 2 bases and J by 7 bases, with 17 bases left in between. The CDR3 contains 16 residues. CDR1 is MDHEN, CDR2 SYDVKM, per germline. The CDR3: CASSLLGEGWAEKLFF. Here the CDR3 DNA reads TGTGCCAGCAGTTTACTGGGGGAGGGCTGGGCTGAAAAACTGTTTTTT.

The CDR3 DNA follows: TGTGCCAGCTCAGCAATCAATGGACAGGGATCTGCTGGCTACACCTTC. This sequence encodes CASSAINGQGSAGYTF. V usage is TRBV18 and J usage is TRBJ1-2, with TRBD1 identical over 8 bases. The germline gives CDR1 KGHSH, CDR2 LQKENI. This CDR3 contains 16 residues. Trimming removed 5 bases from V and 7 bases from J; junction bases left unmatched: 15.

This clone occurred once. A read error is possible here, since a much larger clone lies one base away. This chain joins TRBV6-1 and TRBJ1-1; 8 bases are a match to TRBD1. CDR3 length: 13 amino acids. V was clipped by 6 bases and J by 4 bases; unmatched bases: 4. Germline V lookup: CDR1 MNHNS, CDR2 SASEGT. The CDR3 DNA sequence: TGTGCCAGCAGCCTACAGGGGGGCACTGAAGCTTTCTTT. Translation: CASSLQGGTEAFF.

The CDR3 coding sequence is TGTGCCAGCAGTGACACCGTGGGACATAAGTCTGGAAACACCATATATTTT. Its protein product is CASSDTVGHKSGNTIYF. The rearrangement uses TRBV25-1 and TRBJ1-3, with D perhaps TRBD1 (6 bases). The CDR3 extends over 17 amino acids. Germline V gene lookup returns CDR1 MGHDK and CDR2 SYGVNS. V was clipped by 3 bases and J by 1 base, with 16 bases between them.

The DNA for the CDR3 is TGTGCCAGCAGTTTGGCTAGCGGGGGTCGTCGGGCCCAGTACTTC. Protein product: CASSLASGGRRAQYF. The V call is TRBV27, the J call TRBJ2-5, with TRBD2 matching over 10 bases. The CDR3 extends over 15 amino acids. The V gene's germline CDR1 is MNHEY and CDR2 SMNVEV (reference sequence). The J segment lost 9 bases and the V segment lost 3 bases, leaving 10 bases of the junction unmatched.

The rearrangement joins TRBV27 to TRBJ1-6; tentatively, D is TRBD1 (5 bases). V was cut by 4 bases and J by 11 bases, with 15 bases left in between. The germline gives CDR1 MNHEY, CDR2 SMNVEV (reference sequence). The CDR3 extends over 14 amino acids. The CDR3 DNA reads TGTGCCAGCAGTTCTGGGTCAGGGAGGCCACCCCTCCACTTT. Translating it yields CASSSGSGRPPLHF.

This CDR3 reads CASRRGGGSTGELFF. The DNA of the CDR3 is TGTGCCAGTAGACGCGGGGGGGGTTCCACCGGGGAGCTGTTTTTT. This chain joins TRBV19 and TRBJ2-2; 9 bases map to TRBD2. CDR3 size: 15 residues. V shed 6 bases and J 4 bases; nucleotides not matched to a gene: 6. Germline V gene lookup returns CDR1 LNHDA and CDR2 SQIVND (reference sequence). The whole variable domain, remainder taken from reference TRBV19 and TRBJ2-2, is DGGITQSPKYLFRKEGQNVTLSCEQNLNHDAMYWYRQDPGQGLRLIYYSQIVNDFQKGDIAEGYSVSREKKESFPLTVTSAQKNPTAFYLCASRRGGGSTGELFFGEGSRLTVL.

This chain links TRBV2 with TRBJ1-3; D may be TRBD1 (6 bases). The CDR3 sequence is 16 residues long. Germline lookup yields CDR1 SNHLY and CDR2 FYNNEI. The ends were cut back, 3 bases at V and 4 bases at J, with 16 bases in the middle. The CDR3 nucleotides are TGTGCCAGCAGTGAGGGTAGGCAGGGGCTCGGAAACACCATATATTTT. Amino acids: CASSEGRQGLGNTIYF.

This clone was seen once. This chain uses TRBV7-9 with TRBJ2-5, with D unresolved. The V end lost 3 bases, the J end lost 7 bases, and 6 bases lay between the germline ends. This CDR3 contains 11 residues. From germline, CDR1 is SEHNR and CDR2 FQNEAQ (reference sequence). Here the CDR3 reads CASSFSWTQYF. Written as DNA, the CDR3 is TGTGCCAGCAGCTTTAGCTGGACCCAGTACTTC.

Notes on this clone: One end of the junction varies from germline; a read error may be responsible. The chain couples TRBV11-2 to TRBJ2-6, with a possible D match to TRBD1 (6 bases). From germline, CDR1 is SGHAT and CDR2 FQNNGV. The CDR3 totals 17 residues. CDR3 amino acids: CASSLVQGQAGANGLTF. For the CDR3, the DNA is TGTGCCAGCAGCTTGGTCCAGGGGCAGGCTGGGGCCAACGGCCTGACTTTC.

There are a few counts of this clone. The chain links TRBV4-3 to TRBJ1-5, with D uncertain. This CDR3 is 13 amino acids long. Trimming removed 0 bases from V and 6 bases from J, with 6 bases in between. Germline V CDR1 and CDR2: LGHNA, YSLEER. CDR3 loop: CASSQDYGQPQHF. As DNA, the CDR3 is TGCGCCAGCAGCCAAGATTACGGTCAGCCCCAGCATTTT.

The chain carries TRBV6-5 and TRBJ2-5; 8 bases map to TRBD2. V was pared by 7 bases and J by 1 base, with 8 bases of the junction left unmatched. CDR1 is MNHEY, CDR2 SVGAGI, per germline. This CDR3 is 15 amino acids long. CDR3 in DNA: TGTGCCAGCAAGGGTAGCGGGGCGACCCAAGAGACCCAGTACTTC. The encoded protein is CASKGSGATQETQYF.

With regard to this clone: A read error may account for a junction end that differs from germline. V and J are TRBV20-1 and TRBJ2-1; D might be TRBD2 (6 bases). Per germline, CDR1 DFQATT and CDR2 SNEGSKA (reference sequence). CDR3 size: 11 residues. This chain's CDR3 is CSASYGLWSIF. The CDR3 nucleotides read TGCAGTGCTAGCTACGGACTATGGTCGATCTTC.

The chain employs TRBV18 and TRBJ1-1; no definite D call. Between the trimmed V and J ends, which lost 8 bases and 0 bases, there was a span of 10 bases. Germline V gives CDR1 KGHSH, CDR2 LQKENI. This CDR3 is 13 amino acids long. CDR3 DNA: TGTGCCAGCCGGGAGGGTCTGAACACTGAAGCTTTCTTT. Amino acids: CASREGLNTEAFF. Combining the CDR3 with reference TRBV18 and TRBJ1-1 gives the whole variable domain NAGVMQNPRHLVRRRGQEARLRCSPMKGHSHVYWYRQLPEEGLKFMVYLQKENIIDESGMPKERFSAEFPKEGPSILRIQQVVRGDSAAYFCASREGLNTEAFFGQGTRLTVV.

This clone showed up just a few times. The rearrangement uses TRBV6-5 and TRBJ1-6; weak D call: TRBD1 (6 bases). The CDR3 loop spans 13 amino acids. V was cut by 6 bases and J by 7 bases, with 10 bases left in between. Germline lookup yields CDR1 MNHEY and CDR2 SVGAGI. DNA of the CDR3: TGTGCCAGCAGCCGGACAGAGAATTCACCCCTCCACTTT. Protein sequence: CASSRTENSPLHF.

The V and J genes are TRBV7-2 and TRBJ2-1; possible D gene TRBD2, 7 bases. The CDR3 sequence is 14 residues long. The V end lost 5 bases, the J end lost 2 bases, and 10 bases lay between the germline ends. The germline V gene has CDR1 SGHTA and CDR2 FQGNSA. The CDR3 DNA is TGTGCCAGCAGCGGGGGGGCCGCCTACAATGAGCAGTTCTTC. Its translation: CASSGGAAYNEQFF.

This clone was seen only a few times. The V gene is TRBV7-9, the J gene TRBJ1-1; no clear D. Germline lookup yields CDR1 SEHNR and CDR2 FQNEAQ (reference sequence). Trimming took off 0 bases at V and 7 bases at J, with 12 bases between the two ends. This CDR3 is built from 14 residues. The CDR3 region is CASSLARDRVEAFF. DNA for the CDR3: TGTGCCAGCAGCTTAGCGCGCGATAGAGTTGAAGCTTTCTTT.

V is TRBV5-4 and J is TRBJ2-2, with TRBD1 matching over 8 bases. With 4 bases clipped from V and 1 base from J, the junction kept 3 bases outside the gene matches. The CDR3 sequence is 15 residues long. The germline CDR1 and CDR2 sequences are SGHNT and YYREEE (reference sequence). CDR3 in amino acids: CASSTGQGNTGELFF. The CDR3 DNA is TGTGCCAGCAGCACTGGACAGGGGAACACCGGGGAGCTGTTTTTT.

The chain links TRBV30 to TRBJ1-5; D possibly corresponds to TRBD1 (5 bases). The germline V gene encodes CDR1 GTSNPN and CDR2 SVGIG (reference sequence). The CDR3 spans 13 residues. Deletions cut 5 bases from V and 5 bases from J, with 13 bases between. CDR3 protein: CAWGGEQDQPQHF. The CDR3 DNA sequence: TGTGCCTGGGGGGGGGAACAGGATCAGCCCCAGCATTTT.